This TCR beta chain derives from a study of identical twins. V was pared by 5 bases and J by 5 bases, with 10 bases between. The V gene's germline CDR1 is WSHSY and CDR2 SAAADI. This CDR3 is built from 13 residues. TCRdb passed the 5' RACE reads through MiXCR, listing each CDR3 protein once. Of 350,000 or so distinct CDR3 sequences in the sample, approximately 8.7% were seen once. Overall study results and limits: Out-of-frame alpha sequences common to twins exhibited an excess of low generation probability. Surplus twin overlap in beta out-of-frame sequences was less pronounced.

Comment on this clonotype: No antigen is known for it.

The chain combines TRBV10-2 with TRBJ1-5; tentative D call: TRBD1 (5 bases). The TCR originated in a woman between 50 and 59 years old in good health. The source material was naive T cells sorted from blood. The CDR3 loop reads CASSLARDQPQHF. The CDR3 DNA follows: TGCGCCAGCAGTCTCGCCAGGGATCAGCCCCAGCATTTT.